A selection of T cell receptor beta chains follows, all from one sample in a study of OX40 agonist ivuxolimab in advanced cancers. The table came from immunoSEQ multiplex PCR; TCRdb's copy has only in-frame clones and leaves some out. This sample has some 46,000 clones, with approximately 88% found just once. The sample here was CD4+ or CD8+ T cells sorted from blood, taken in a trial of the OX40 agonist ivuxolimab. The receptors derive from an adult with an advanced solid tumor such as melanoma, head and neck, liver or kidney cancer. CDR3s include the opening cysteine and the closing phenylalanine or tryptophan. The D gene is left open where the match is weak. A row's size may be missing; if present it is once, few, many or a size class.

D gene	J gene	V gene	clone size	CDR3 protein	CDR3 DNA
.	TRBJ2-7	TRBV18	few	CASSPRRELPYEQYF	TGTGCCAGCTCACCACGACGGGAGCTACCCTACGAGCAGTACTTC
.	TRBJ2-2	TRBV10-1	.	CASSETVGELFF	TGCGCCAGCAGTGAGACGGTTGGGGAGCTGTTTTTT
.	TRBJ1-4	TRBV28	few	CASNNWGGLTNEKLFF	TGTGCCAGCAACAATTGGGGCGGGTTGACTAATGAAAAACTGTTTTTT
.	TRBJ1-1	TRBV19	.	CASSMKGAEAFF	TGTGCCAGTAGTATGAAAGGGGCTGAAGCTTTCTTT
TRBD1	TRBJ2-1	TRBV10-3	few	CAISEGQDWYNEQFF	TGTGCCATCAGTGAGGGACAGGATTGGTACAATGAGCAGTTCTTC
TRBD1	TRBJ2-7	TRBV10-2	once	CASSEPPQGQYEQYF	TGCGCCAGCAGTGAGCCTCCACAGGGGCAATACGAGCAGTACTTC
.	TRBJ1-3	TRBV7-9	few	CASSFYSGAGNTIYF	TGTGCCAGCAGCTTTTACAGCGGGGCCGGAAACACCATATATTTT
.	TRBJ1-2	TRBV4-1	once	CASSQRDSTYGYTF	TGCGCCAGCAGCCAACGGGACTCTACCTATGGCTACACCTTC
.	TRBJ1-4	TRBV29-1	once	CSVGQGREKLFF	TGCAGCGTTGGGCAGGGTAGGGAAAAACTGTTTTTT
.	TRBJ2-7	TRBV28	.	CASRQGTLDEQYF	TGTGCCAGCAGGCAGGGGACCCTGGACGAGCAGTACTTC
.	TRBJ2-1	TRBV5-1	.	CASSLGGYNEQFF	TGCGCCAGCAGCTTGGGCGGGTACAATGAGCAGTTCTTC
TRBD2	TRBJ2-1	TRBV5-4	.	CASSPTSGSFHEQFF	TGTGCCAGCAGCCCGACTAGCGGGAGTTTTCATGAGCAGTTCTTC
TRBD2	TRBJ2-3	TRBV7-8	.	CASSSGLAESNTQYF	TGTGCCAGCAGCTCGGGACTAGCGGAGAGTAATACGCAGTATTTT
.	TRBJ2-7	TRBV7-2	.	CASSITGISREQYF	TGTGCCAGCAGCATCACAGGGATTTCGAGGGAGCAGTACTTC
TRBD2	TRBJ2-4	TRBV27	few	CASSLTPGTSGEFDRIQYF	TGTGCCAGCAGTCTCACCCCCGGGACTAGCGGGGAATTTGACCGCATTCAGTACTTC
.	TRBJ1-5	TRBV27	.	CASSERVNQPQHF	TGTGCCAGCAGTGAAAGAGTAAATCAGCCCCAGCATTTT
.	TRBJ2-1	TRBV19	.	CASSMSEGGYNEQFF	TGTGCCAGTAGTATGTCGGAGGGCGGCTACAATGAGCAGTTCTTC
TRBD2	TRBJ2-2	TRBV9	.	CASSKRLALTGELFF	TGTGCCAGCAGCAAAAGACTAGCGCTCACCGGGGAGCTGTTTTTT
.	TRBJ2-3	TRBV5-1	.	CASSSRGQGKRADTQYF	TGCGCCAGCAGCTCCAGGGGCCAGGGTAAGAGGGCAGATACGCAGTATTTT
TRBD2	TRBJ2-2	TRBV29-1	.	CSAPGTSGRGGELFF	TGCAGCGCCCCCGGGACTAGCGGGAGGGGCGGGGAGCTGTTTTTT
.	TRBJ1-6	TRBV6-4	.	CASSEGRSNSPLHF	TGTGCCAGCAGCGAGGGACGGTCTAATTCACCCCTCCACTTT
.	TRBJ2-1	TRBV21-1	.	CASSKESGRAGIWDNEQFF	TGTGCCAGCAGCAAAGAAAGCGGGAGGGCCGGGATTTGGGACAATGAGCAGTTCTTC
.	TRBJ1-1	TRBV18	.	CASSPQDGTEAFF	TGTGCCAGCTCACCACAAGACGGCACTGAAGCTTTCTTT
.	TRBJ2-7	TRBV28	.	CASSSRTVPYEQYF	TGTGCCAGCAGTTCAAGGACAGTTCCCTACGAGCAGTACTTC
TRBD1	TRBJ2-7	TRBV28	.	CASSSQGQGITYEQYF	TGTGCCAGCAGCTCACAGGGACAGGGTATAACCTACGAGCAGTACTTC
.	TRBJ2-6	TRBV14	.	CASSQADSGANVLTF	TGTGCCAGCAGCCAAGCCGATTCTGGGGCCAACGTCCTGACTTTC
TRBD1	TRBJ2-5	TRBV19	.	CASSISGGGGETQYF	TGTGCCAGTAGTATATCAGGGGGCGGCGGCGAGACCCAGTACTTC
TRBD1	TRBJ2-7	TRBV19	once	CASSMVQGAPYEQYF	TGTGCCAGTAGTATGGTGCAGGGGGCCCCCTACGAGCAGTACTTC
.	TRBJ1-1	TRBV2	.	CASRRDTSEKRAFF	TGTGCCAGCAGAAGGGACACCTCAGAGAAGAGAGCTTTCTTT
TRBD2	TRBJ2-1	TRBV19	.	CASKDGSGSYNEQFF	TGTGCCAGTAAAGACGGTAGCGGGAGTTACAATGAGCAGTTCTTC
TRBD2	TRBJ2-3	TRBV6-5	.	CASSYSGRGWPDTQYF	TGTGCCAGCAGTTACTCGGGGAGGGGTTGGCCAGATACGCAGTATTTT
.	TRBJ2-7	TRBV7-9	.	CASSPSYIYEQYF	TGTGCCAGCAGCCCCAGTTATATCTACGAGCAGTACTTC
.	TRBJ2-3	TRBV10-3	.	CAISGGVSSTDTQYF	TGTGCCATCAGTGGGGGGGTTTCTAGCACAGATACGCAGTATTTT
.	TRBJ2-2	TRBV5-4	.	CASSLSRGVNTGELFF	TGTGCCAGCAGCTTGTCTCGAGGAGTGAACACCGGGGAGCTGTTTTTT
.	TRBJ2-7	TRBV14	.	CASRLTGFHEQYF	TGTGCCAGCAGACTCACAGGGTTCCACGAGCAGTACTTC
.	TRBJ1-5	TRBV28	.	CASTSLSSNQPQHF	TGTGCCAGCACCTCTTTGAGCAGCAATCAGCCCCAGCATTTT
.	TRBJ1-5	TRBV18	.	CASSPNGESTQHF	TGTGCCAGCTCACCAAACGGGGAATCGACCCAGCATTTT
TRBD1	TRBJ1-2	TRBV5-1	.	CASSGDRGNYGYTF	TGCGCCAGCAGTGGGGACAGGGGAAACTATGGCTACACCTTC
.	TRBJ2-7	TRBV21-1	once	CASLEGSTCEQYF	TGTGCCAGCCTCGAGGGGAGTACGTGCGAGCAGTACTTC
.	TRBJ2-2	TRBV11-2	.	CASSFSAITGELFF	TGTGCCAGCAGCTTTAGTGCGATCACCGGGGAGCTGTTTTTT
.	TRBJ1-5	TRBV28	.	CASSSGTFYSNQPQHF	TGTGCCAGCAGTTCCGGGACATTCTATAGCAATCAGCCCCAGCATTTT
TRBD2	TRBJ2-1	TRBV5-4	.	CASSTASGSYNEQFF	TGTGCCAGCAGCACCGCTAGCGGCTCCTACAATGAGCAGTTCTTC
.	TRBJ1-1	TRBV5-3	.	CARMGRVFGEAFF	TGTGCCAGAATGGGCAGGGTCTTTGGTGAAGCTTTCTTT
TRBD1	TRBJ1-3	TRBV7-2	.	CASSLARDSSSGNTIYF	TGTGCCAGCAGCTTAGCGCGGGACAGTAGCTCTGGAAACACCATATATTTT
TRBD1	TRBJ2-7	TRBV19	.	CASSITGTGYEQYF	TGTGCCAGTAGTATCACGGGGACAGGCTACGAGCAGTACTTC
.	TRBJ2-1	TRBV11-2	.	CASSLRGSSYNEQFF	TGTGCCAGCAGCTTACGGGGAAGCTCCTACAATGAGCAGTTCTTC
TRBD2	TRBJ2-7	TRBV5-1	.	CASSLGLAYYEQYF	TGCGCCAGCAGCTTGGGACTAGCGTACTACGAGCAGTACTTC
TRBD1	TRBJ2-7	TRBV7-2	.	CASSLAWDRAYEQYF	TGTGCCAGCAGCTTAGCCTGGGACAGGGCCTACGAGCAGTACTTC
.	TRBJ2-7	TRBV5-1	.	CASSTDSYTYEQYF	TGCGCCAGCAGCACGGACAGTTATACTTACGAGCAGTACTTC
.	TRBJ2-7	TRBV6-6	.	CASSRDIGQYF	TGTGCCAGCAGTAGGGACATTGGGCAGTACTTC
.	TRBJ2-7	TRBV6-5	.	CASSDWHEQYF	TGTGCCAGCAGCGATTGGCACGAGCAGTACTTC